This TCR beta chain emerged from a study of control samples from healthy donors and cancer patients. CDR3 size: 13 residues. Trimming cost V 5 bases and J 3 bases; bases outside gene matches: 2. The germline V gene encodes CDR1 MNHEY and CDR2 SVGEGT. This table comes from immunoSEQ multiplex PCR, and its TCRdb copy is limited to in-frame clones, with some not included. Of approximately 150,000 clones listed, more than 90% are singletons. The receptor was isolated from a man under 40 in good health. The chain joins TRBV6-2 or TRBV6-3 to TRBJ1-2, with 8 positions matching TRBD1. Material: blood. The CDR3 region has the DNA TGTGCCAGCAGTACGGACAGGGACTATGGCTACACCTTC. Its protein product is CASSTDRDYGYTF.